The 18 T cell receptor delta chains below were found in one sample sequenced in a study of γδ T cells in repeated Plasmodium falciparum infection. TCRdb re-called clones from the multiplex PCR reads via CATT. In the table there are tens of thousands of delta-chain clones, approximately 0.92% of which are singletons. Bulk repertoires came from Vgamma9/Vdelta2+ or Vdelta2-negative gammadelta T cells flow-sorted from PBMC. The specimen sequenced was gamma-delta T cells from blood. These receptors were collected from a pool of human donors (malaria-infected and uninfected, not separated).

Comments on this clone: TCRdb attributes to this sequence the protein of a much larger clone, which differs from the DNA translation at residue 6; a read error is likely, and the protein displayed is translated from the DNA. CDR3 amino acids: CACDTDTGGYADKLIF. Here the CDR3 DNA reads TGTGCCTGTGACACCGATACTGGGGGATACGCCGATAAACTCATCTTT. The chain employs TRDV2 and TRDJ1; 13 bases match TRDD3. Because TCRdb records no J gene, it was assigned here through a match of the DNA to germline. Trimming took 0 bases from V and 3 from J; bases not matched to a gene: 3. This CDR3 has 16 amino acids. CDR1 and CDR2 (germline): GEAIGNYY, EKD.

About this clone itself: It differs at one base from a far larger clone, so likely a read error. At the DNA level, this CDR3 is encoded by other sequences in the same sample as well. The rearrangement joins TRDV1 to TRDJ1, with 10 bases lining up with TRDD3. This CDR3 region has 21 residues. The germline gives CDR1 TSWWSYY, CDR2 QGS. The CDR3 sequence: CALGERTLRWGIQISTDKLIF. CDR3 nucleotides: TGTGCTCTTGGGGAACGTACGCTACGATGGGGGATACAAATATCCACCGATAAACTCATCTTC.

This clone occurred many times. The protein TCRdb lists belongs to a much larger clone and differs from this DNA's translation at residue 11, which points to a read error; the protein shown is made from the DNA. The chain is built from TRDV1 and TRDJ1, with TRDD3 as a possible D gene (5 bases). The germline V gene has CDR1 TSWWSYY and CDR2 QGS. CDR3 length: 12 residues. CDR3 DNA sequence: TGTGCTCTTGGTCGGGGGCTAGGAGAACTCACCTTT. Translation: CALGRGLGELTF.

In this sample, this clone turned up many times. The TCRdb protein, from a much larger clone, departs from this DNA's translation at residue 13, likely by read error; the protein shown derives from the DNA. This chain joins TRDV2 and TRDJ1, with 13 positions matching TRDD3. The J gene was missing in TCRdb and was found by matching the end of the DNA to germline. Germline V gene lookup returns CDR1 GEAIGNYY and CDR2 EKD. V lost 3 bases, J lost 0 bases, and 12 bases stayed unmatched. The CDR3 covers 19 residues. The CDR3 is CACDPVLGDTRLDTDKLIF. DNA of the CDR3: TGTGCCTGTGACCCGGTACTGGGGGATACGCGGCTAGACACCGATAAACTCATCTTT.

This clone was recorded a few times. The protein TCRdb lists belongs to a much larger clone and differs from this DNA's translation at residue 3, which points to a read error; the protein shown is made from the DNA. The chain carries TRDV2 and TRDJ1, with 10 bases identical to TRDD3. This CDR3 contains 15 residues. Germline V gene data show CDR1 as GEAIGNYY and CDR2 as EKD. The CDR3 spells CAWDNLGDKTDKLIF. The CDR3 coding sequence is TGTGCCTGGGACAATCTGGGGGATAAGACCGATAAACTCATCTTT.

This clone has at least ten counts. Since a much larger clone is just one base distant, this may be a read error. Additional DNA sequences in this sample encode the identical CDR3. This CDR3 is CACDLRHLENLLGDTPRSDKLIF. CDR3 nucleotide sequence: TGTGCCTGTGACCTTCGCCACCTAGAGAATTTACTGGGGGACACACCCCGCTCCGATAAACTCATCTTT. The gene calls are TRDV2 and TRDJ1, with 9 positions matching TRDD3. This CDR3 contains 23 residues. The germline V gene encodes CDR1 GEAIGNYY and CDR2 EKD. V lost 3 bases, J lost 3 bases, and 31 bases stayed unmatched.

This clone was recorded a few times. Translating this DNA gives a protein that differs at residue 13 from the TCRdb one, which belongs to a much larger clone; a read error is likely, and the protein shown is this translation. The chain is built from TRDV1 and TRDJ1, with 8 bases matching TRDD3. TCRdb offers no J gene call, so here the DNA was matched to germline to obtain one. Germline CDR1 is TSWWSYY and CDR2 is QGS. The CDR3 extends over 24 amino acids. The ends lost 0 bases at V and 0 bases at J; junction bases unmatched: 27. The CDR3 bases are TGTGCTCTTGGGGAACTAGGTATAAATTTCCGGAACCCCTGGGGGAGTACGTACACCGATAAACTCATCTTT. It is translated as CALGELGINFRNPWGSTYTDKLIF.

Of note for this clone: This likely stems from a read error, as it lies one base from a far larger clone. This same CDR3 is encoded by further DNA sequences in the sample. There is no J gene call, but TRDV2 is given as the V gene; the D segment call TRDD3 is taken from the table without a DNA check. The V gene's germline CDR1 is GEAIGNYY and CDR2 EKD. This CDR3 spans 18 amino acids. In DNA, the CDR3 is TGTGCCTGTGACACCGGGATGGGGGATACACCCCACACCGATAAGCTCATCTTT. Translating gives CACDTGMGDTPHTDKLIF.

As concerns this clone: The TCRdb protein, from a much larger clone, departs from this DNA's translation at residue 3, likely by read error; the protein shown derives from the DNA. V is TRDV2 and J is TRDJ1, with a weak D call TRDD3 (5 bases). In the absence of a J gene in TCRdb, the DNA was matched to germline to assign it here. The CDR3 length is 18 residues. The germline V gene has CDR1 GEAIGNYY and CDR2 EKD. CDR3: CARDTPRGGPGPTDKLIF. As DNA, the CDR3 is TGTGCCCGTGACACCCCGCGGGGGGGTCCCGGTCCCACCGATAAACTCATCTTT.

This clone was seen a handful of times. A read error is the likely source, as a far larger clone sits one nucleotide away. Other nucleotide sequences in the sample specify the same CDR3. The chain links TRDV2 to TRDJ1; 8 bases match TRDD3. The CDR3 runs to 23 residues. Germline values: CDR1 GEAIGNYY, CDR2 EKD. The CDR3 region has the DNA TGTGCCTGTACCCCTCCGACAGCTTTTCTAGGCTGGGGGAGCTCTCGGTACACCGACAAACTCATCTTT. It codes for CACTPPTAFLGWGSSRYTDKLIF.

A remark on this clone: The protein that TCRdb holds for this DNA derives from a much larger clone and differs from the translated DNA at residue 8, which likely indicates a read error; the protein shown here is translated from the DNA. The chain recombines TRDV1 with TRDJ1, with D unclear. The germline V and J ends were trimmed by 1 base and 0 bases, with 18 bases remaining between them. CDR1 and CDR2 (germline): TSWWSYY, QGS. The CDR3 is 18 amino acids. CDR3 loop: CALGERGGRALYTDKLIF. DNA for the CDR3: TGTGCTCTTGGGGAACGAGGAGGGCGAGCGCTTTACACCGATAAACTCATCTTT.

This clone was counted between two and nine times. The protein TCRdb gives is from a much larger clone and does not agree with this DNA's translation at residue 5, likely a read error; the protein shown here comes from the DNA. This chain connects TRDV2 to TRDJ3; TRDD3 agrees at 9 bases. TCRdb supplies no J gene; here it was assigned by aligning the nucleotide sequence to germline. J lost 0 bases, V lost 3 bases, and 5 bases had no gene match. Germline CDR1 GEAIGNYY, CDR2 EKD. The CDR3 spans 18 residues. DNA for the CDR3: TGTGCCTGTGACGCCATACTGGGGGACTCCTGGGACACCCGACAGATGTTTTTC. Amino acids: CACDAILGDSWDTRQMFF.

Of note for this clone: This likely reflects a read error, since a far larger clone is one base away. Other DNA sequences in the same sample also yield this CDR3. The rearrangement links TRDV2 to TRDJ1, with no clear D. Germline lookup yields CDR1 GEAIGNYY and CDR2 EKD. CDR3 length: 15 amino acids. The CDR3 DNA sequence: TGTGCCTGTGACACCGTGTTCCCCACGACCGATAAACTTATCTTT. It specifies CACDTVFPTTDKLIF.

Comment on this clone: A far larger clone is only one base removed, so a read error is likely. The sample contains more than one DNA sequence encoding this CDR3. The chain links TRDV1 to TRDJ2, with 9 bases that match TRDD3. The J gene, absent from TCRdb, was called here by matching the DNA to germline. Per the germline V gene, CDR1 is TSWWSYY and CDR2 is QGS. V trimming: 6 bases; J trimming: 0 bases; junction bases outside the gene matches: 14. The CDR3 contains 19 residues. CDR3 amino acids: CALGQTIRGIPSLTAQLFF. CDR3 DNA sequence: TGTGCTCTTGGACAAACGATAAGGGGGATACCATCTTTGACAGCACAACTCTTCTTT.

This clone was observed a handful of times. TCRdb's protein, taken from a much larger clone, differs from this DNA's translation at residue 14, likely owing to a read error; the protein displayed comes from the DNA. This sequence joins TRDV1 and TRDJ1, with 10 bases identical to TRDD3. The J gene is not listed in TCRdb, so it was assigned here from a DNA match to germline. This CDR3 has 19 amino acids. J was trimmed by 10 bases and V by 0 bases; bases with no gene match: 20. Looked up from germline, CDR1 is TSWWSYY and CDR2 is QGS. Here the CDR3 DNA reads TGTGCTCTTGGGGAACTTCCTCCACCTCTACTGGGGGATGGCTGGAGACTCATCTTT. This codes for CALGELPPPLLGDGWRLIF.

Note on this clone: The protein in TCRdb stems from a much larger clone and differs at residues 3 and 13 from this DNA's translation, likely a read error; here the protein is translated from the DNA. The rearrangement uses TRDV2 and TRDJ1; 8 bases map to TRDD3. The CDR3 is 16 residues long. In germline, CDR1 is GEAIGNYY, CDR2 EKD. This CDR3 is CAYDSVLGGGTDELIF. Written as DNA, the CDR3 is TGTGCCTATGACTCCGTACTGGGGGGAGGAACCGATGAACTCATCTTT.

This clone was observed a few times. This is likely an artifact of a read error, given a far larger clone one base away. Other DNA sequences from this sample encode an identical CDR3 as well. This chain uses TRDV1 with TRDJ1; tentatively, D is TRDD3 (5 bases). The V gene's germline CDR1 is TSWWSYY and CDR2 QGS. This CDR3 region has 19 residues. The V end was cut by 1 base, the J end by 3 bases, with 24 bases between. The CDR3 spells CALGEPPGVIPQYADKLIF. CDR3 DNA: TGTGCTCTTGGGGAACCGCCGGGGGTTATCCCCCAGTACGCCGATAAACTCATCTTT.

As concerns this clone: The protein TCRdb lists belongs to a much larger clone and differs from this DNA's translation at residue 12, which points to a read error; the protein shown is made from the DNA. This sequence joins TRDV2 and TRDJ1; 13 positions agree with TRDD3. Looked up from germline, CDR1 is GEAIGNYY and CDR2 is EKD. V dropped 0 bases and J dropped 0; count of bases not matched to a gene: 12. The CDR3 consists of 20 residues. The CDR3 loop reads CACDTLVLGDTQKDTDKLIF. In DNA form, the CDR3 reads TGTGCCTGTGACACCCTGGTACTGGGGGATACGCAGAAGGACACCGATAAACTCATCTTT.